This T cell receptor beta chain was profiled in a study of blood T cell repertoires in COVID-19. Study-wide context: Researchers got acute and convalescent COVID-19 samples from the United States, Italy and Spain. Nucleic acid was either cDNA or gDNA, and it came from T cells, B-cell-depleted T cells, or PBMCs.

The CDR3 is 17 residues long. V was pared by 3 bases and J by 7 bases, with 23 bases between. Germline V gene lookup returns CDR1 SGHRS and CDR2 YFSETQ. Original methodology: Estimation of nucleated cell counts relied on the amplification of reference gene primers. Generated by immunoSEQ multiplex PCR, the TCRdb table keeps only in-frame clones and is missing some. V and J calls and clone size follow that table, whereas D and trimming were derived from the DNA. The sample lists more than 120,000 clones, more than 70% occurring once. The sequencing sample was made of peripheral blood. This chain joins TRBV5-1 and TRBJ2-1; possible D gene TRBD2, 6 bases. The origin of this receptor is a human donor in a cohort sampled during active COVID-19. Here the CDR3 DNA reads TGCGCCAGCAGCTGGGGAGGTGGGGCCCGCCTGGATAATGAGCAGTTCTTC. This gives the protein CASSWGGGARLDNEQFF.